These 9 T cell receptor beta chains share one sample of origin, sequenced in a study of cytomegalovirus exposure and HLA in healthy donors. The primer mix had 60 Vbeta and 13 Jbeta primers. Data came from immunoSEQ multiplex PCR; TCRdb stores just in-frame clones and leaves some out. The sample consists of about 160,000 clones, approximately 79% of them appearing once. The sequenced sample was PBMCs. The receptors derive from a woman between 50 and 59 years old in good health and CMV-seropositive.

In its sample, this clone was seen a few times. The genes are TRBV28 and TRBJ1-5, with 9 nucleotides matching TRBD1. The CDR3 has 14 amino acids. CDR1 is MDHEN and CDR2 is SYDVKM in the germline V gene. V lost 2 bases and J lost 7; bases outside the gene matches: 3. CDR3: CASSLLGQGQPQHF. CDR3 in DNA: TGTGCCAGCAGTTTACTGGGACAGGGACAGCCCCAGCATTTT.

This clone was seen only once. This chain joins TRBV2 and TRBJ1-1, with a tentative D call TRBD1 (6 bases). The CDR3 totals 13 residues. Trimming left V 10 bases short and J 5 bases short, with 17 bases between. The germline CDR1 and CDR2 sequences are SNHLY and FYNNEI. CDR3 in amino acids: CATASTGTTEAFF. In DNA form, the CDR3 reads TGTGCCACCGCTTCTACAGGGACGACTGAAGCTTTCTTT.

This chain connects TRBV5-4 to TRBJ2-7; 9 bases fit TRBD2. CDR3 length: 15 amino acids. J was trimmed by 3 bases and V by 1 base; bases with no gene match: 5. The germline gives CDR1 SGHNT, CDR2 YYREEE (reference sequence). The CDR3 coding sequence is TGTGCCAGCAGCTTGTCTAGCGGGACTTACTACGAGCAGTACTTC. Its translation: CASSLSSGTYYEQYF.

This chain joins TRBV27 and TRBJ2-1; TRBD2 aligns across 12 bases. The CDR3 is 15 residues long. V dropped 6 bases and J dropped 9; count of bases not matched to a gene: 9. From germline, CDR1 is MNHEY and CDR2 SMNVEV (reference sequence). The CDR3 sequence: CASRLGLAGYGEQFF. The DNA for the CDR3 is TGTGCCAGCAGGCTCGGACTAGCGGGGTATGGTGAGCAGTTCTTC.

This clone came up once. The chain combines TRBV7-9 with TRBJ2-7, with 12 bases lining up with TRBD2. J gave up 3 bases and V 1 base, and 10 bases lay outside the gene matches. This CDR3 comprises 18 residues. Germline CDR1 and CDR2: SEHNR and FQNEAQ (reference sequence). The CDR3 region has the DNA TGTGCCAGCAGCTTAGGCCCAGGACTAGCGGGGAAGATCTACGAGCAGTACTTC. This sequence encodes CASSLGPGLAGKIYEQYF.

The CDR3 nucleotides read TGCGCCAGCAGCCACGCATACAGGGCGACGGGGGATACGCAGTATTTT. This encodes CASSHAYRATGDTQYF. The chain joins TRBV4-3 to TRBJ2-3, with TRBD1 as a possible D gene (6 bases). Trimming removed 3 bases at V and 6 bases at J, with 19 bases between. The CDR3 is made up of 16 amino acids. In germline, CDR1 is LGHNA, CDR2 YSLEER.

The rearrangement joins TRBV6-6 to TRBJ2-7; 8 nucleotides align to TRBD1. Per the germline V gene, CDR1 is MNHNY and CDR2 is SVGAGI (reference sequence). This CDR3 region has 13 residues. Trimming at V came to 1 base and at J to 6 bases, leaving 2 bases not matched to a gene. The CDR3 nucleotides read TGTGCCAGCAGTTACTGGACAGGGCGCGAGCAGTACTTC. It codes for CASSYWTGREQYF.

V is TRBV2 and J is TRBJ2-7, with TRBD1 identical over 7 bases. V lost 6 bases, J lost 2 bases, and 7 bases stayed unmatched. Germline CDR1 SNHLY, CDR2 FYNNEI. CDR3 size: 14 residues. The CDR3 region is CASRDGQGAYEQYF. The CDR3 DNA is TGTGCCAGCAGGGATGGGCAGGGGGCCTACGAGCAGTACTTC. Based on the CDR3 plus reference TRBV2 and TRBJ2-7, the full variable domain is EPEVTQTPSHQVTQMGQEVILRCVPISNHLYFYWYRQILGQKVEFLVSFYNNEISEKSEIFDDQFSVERPDGSNFTLKIRSTKLEDSAMYFCASRDGQGAYEQYFGPGTRLTVT.

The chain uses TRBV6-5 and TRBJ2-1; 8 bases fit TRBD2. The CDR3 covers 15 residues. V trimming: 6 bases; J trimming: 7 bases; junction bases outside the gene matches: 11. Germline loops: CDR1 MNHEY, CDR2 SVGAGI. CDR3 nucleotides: TGTGCCAGCAGAGCCTGGACTAGCCACACGAATGAGCAGTTCTTC. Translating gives CASRAWTSHTNEQFF.